This T cell receptor beta chain was sequenced for a study of Ad26.COV2.S vaccination and SARS-CoV-2 variants. Turning to the study itself: The study gave Ad26.COV2.S intramuscularly, once or twice 56 days apart.

Libraries were prepared by immunoSEQ multiplex PCR; TCRdb keeps only in-frame clonotypes and omits some of them. The sample shows about 440,000 clones, around 88% of them seen only once. Treatment indicated: around 19 received Ad26.COV2.S at low or high dose, single or two shots; about 5 received placebo; per-sample allocation not given. Day 63 after the first vaccine or placebo injection was the time point for sampling. Points on this clone: The target antigen is unknown.

CDR1 is SEHNR, CDR2 FQNEAQ, per germline (reference sequence). CDR3 length: 13 amino acids. With V trimmed by 5 bases and J by 4 bases, 4 bases remained unmatched. Whole-study results and caveats: The TCR breadth and depth analyses may have produced an underestimate of total T cell responses. Whether participants received vaccine or placebo, their non-spike TCR breadth was similar.

V is TRBV7-9 and J is TRBJ2-7; TRBD1 aligns across 8 bases. Material: peripheral blood, obtained in a trial of Ad26.COV2.S vaccine versus placebo. This sequence originates from a person aged 18 to 65 who received the Ad26.COV2.S COVID-19 vaccine or a placebo. CDR3 loop: CASSRTGPYEQYF. The CDR3 nucleotides are TGTGCCAGCAGCCGGACAGGGCCATACGAGCAGTACTTC.